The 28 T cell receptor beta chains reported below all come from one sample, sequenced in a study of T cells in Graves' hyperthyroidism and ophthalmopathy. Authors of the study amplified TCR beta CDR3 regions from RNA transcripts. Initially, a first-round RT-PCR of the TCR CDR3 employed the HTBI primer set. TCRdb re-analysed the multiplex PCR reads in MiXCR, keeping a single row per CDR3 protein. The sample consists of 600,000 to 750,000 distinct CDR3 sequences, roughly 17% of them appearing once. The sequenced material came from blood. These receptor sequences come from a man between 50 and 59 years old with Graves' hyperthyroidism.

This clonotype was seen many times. CDR3 residues: CASSLASGRGSSYNEQFF. The DNA for the CDR3 is TGTGCCAGCAGTTTGGCTAGCGGGAGGGGGAGCTCCTACAATGAGCAGTTCTTC. The rearrangement joins TRBV28 to TRBJ2-1; TRBD2 aligns across 12 bases. The germline V gene encodes CDR1 MDHEN and CDR2 SYDVKM. The CDR3 spans 18 residues. Trimming removed 3 bases from V and 0 bases from J; junction bases left unmatched: 6.

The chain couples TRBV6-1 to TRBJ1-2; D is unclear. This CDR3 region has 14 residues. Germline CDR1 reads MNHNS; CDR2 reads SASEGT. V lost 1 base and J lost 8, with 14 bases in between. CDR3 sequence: CASSEVKGSRGYTF. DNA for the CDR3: TGTGCCAGCAGTGAAGTCAAAGGTTCCAGGGGCTACACCTTC.

The CDR3 DNA reads TGTGCCAGTACATCCGGGGTAGCCAAAAACATTCAGTACTTC. It translates to CASTSGVAKNIQYF. The rearrangement links TRBV19 to TRBJ2-4; tentatively, D is TRBD2 (5 bases). Between the trimmed V and J ends, which lost 7 bases and 0 bases, there was a span of 10 bases. CDR1 and CDR2 from the germline V gene are LNHDA and SQIVND (reference sequence). The CDR3 runs to 14 residues.

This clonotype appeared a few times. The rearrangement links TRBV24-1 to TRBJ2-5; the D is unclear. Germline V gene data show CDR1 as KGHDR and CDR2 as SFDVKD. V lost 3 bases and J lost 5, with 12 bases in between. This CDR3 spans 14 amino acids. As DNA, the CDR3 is TGTGCCACCAGTGATGACAAGCATTGGGAGACCCAGTACTTC. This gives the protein CATSDDKHWETQYF.

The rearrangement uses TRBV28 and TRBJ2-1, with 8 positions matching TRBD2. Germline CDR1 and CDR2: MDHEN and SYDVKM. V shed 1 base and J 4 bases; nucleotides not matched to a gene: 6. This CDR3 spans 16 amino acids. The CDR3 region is CASSLSGSGVYNEQFF. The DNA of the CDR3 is TGTGCCAGCAGTTTATCGGGTAGCGGGGTATACAATGAGCAGTTCTTC. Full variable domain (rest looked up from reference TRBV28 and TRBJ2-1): DVKVTQSSRYLVKRTGEKVFLECVQDMDHENMFWYRQDPGLGLRLIYFSYDVKMKEKGDIPEGYSVSREKKERFSLILESASTNQTSMYLCASSLSGSGVYNEQFFGPGTRLTVL.

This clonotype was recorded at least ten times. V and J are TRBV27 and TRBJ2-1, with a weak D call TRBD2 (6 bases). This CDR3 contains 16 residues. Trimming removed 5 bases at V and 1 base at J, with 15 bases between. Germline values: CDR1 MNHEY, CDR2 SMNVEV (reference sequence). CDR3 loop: CASSPQTSWSYNEQFF. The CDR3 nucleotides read TGTGCCAGCAGTCCGCAGACTAGTTGGTCCTACAATGAGCAGTTCTTC.

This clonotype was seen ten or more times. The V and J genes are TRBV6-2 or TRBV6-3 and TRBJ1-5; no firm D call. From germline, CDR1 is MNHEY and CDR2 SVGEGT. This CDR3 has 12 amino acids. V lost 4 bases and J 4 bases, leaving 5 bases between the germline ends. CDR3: CASSSGNQPQHF. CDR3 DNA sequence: TGTGCCAGCAGTTCTGGAAATCAGCCCCAGCATTTT.

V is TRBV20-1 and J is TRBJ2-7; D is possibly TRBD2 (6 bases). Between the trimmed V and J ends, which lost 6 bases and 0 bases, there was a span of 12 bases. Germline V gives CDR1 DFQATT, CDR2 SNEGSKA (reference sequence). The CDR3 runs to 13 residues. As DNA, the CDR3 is TGCAGTGCGGCGAGGGGACTCTCCTACGAGCAGTACTTC. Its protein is CSAARGLSYEQYF.

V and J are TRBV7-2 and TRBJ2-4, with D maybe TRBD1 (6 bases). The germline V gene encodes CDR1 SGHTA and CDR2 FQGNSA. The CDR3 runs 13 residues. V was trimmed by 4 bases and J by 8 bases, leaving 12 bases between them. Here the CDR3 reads CASSSRRGDIQYF. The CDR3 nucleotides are TGTGCCAGCAGCTCCCGCAGGGGTGACATTCAGTACTTC.

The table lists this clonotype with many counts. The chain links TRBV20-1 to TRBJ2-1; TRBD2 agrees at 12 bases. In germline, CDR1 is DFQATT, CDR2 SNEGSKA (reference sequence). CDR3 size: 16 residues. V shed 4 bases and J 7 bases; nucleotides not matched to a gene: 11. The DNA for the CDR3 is TGCAGTGCTACCCTCGGACTAGCGGGGAAGGGGAATGAGCAGTTCTTC. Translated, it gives CSATLGLAGKGNEQFF.

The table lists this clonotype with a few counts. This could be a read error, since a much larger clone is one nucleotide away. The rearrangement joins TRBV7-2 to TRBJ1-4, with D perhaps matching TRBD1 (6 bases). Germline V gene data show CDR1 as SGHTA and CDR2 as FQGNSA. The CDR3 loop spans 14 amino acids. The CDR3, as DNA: TGTGCCAGCAGTTCCAGGGGCGGTGGTGAAAAACTGGTTTTT. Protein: CASSSRGGGEKLVF.

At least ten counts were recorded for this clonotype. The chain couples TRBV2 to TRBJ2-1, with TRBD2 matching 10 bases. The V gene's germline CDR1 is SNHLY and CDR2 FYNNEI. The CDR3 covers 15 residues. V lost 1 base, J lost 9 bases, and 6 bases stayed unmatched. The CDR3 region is CASSEDSGRFSEQFF. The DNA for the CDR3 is TGTGCCAGCAGTGAAGATAGCGGGAGGTTTAGTGAGCAGTTCTTC.

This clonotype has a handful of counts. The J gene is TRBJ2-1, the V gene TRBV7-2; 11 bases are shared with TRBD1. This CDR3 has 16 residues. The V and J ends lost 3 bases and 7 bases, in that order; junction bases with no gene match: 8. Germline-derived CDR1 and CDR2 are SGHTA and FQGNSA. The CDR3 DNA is TGTGCCAGCAGCTTTGCAGGGACAGGGGGTACGAATGAGCAGTTCTTC. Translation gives CASSFAGTGGTNEQFF.

CDR3 protein: CASSDPGWTGELFF. The CDR3 DNA sequence: TGTGCCAGCAGTGACCCAGGGTGGACCGGGGAGCTGTTTTTT. The rearrangement links TRBV2 to TRBJ2-2; D may be TRBD1 (5 bases). The CDR3 contains 14 residues. The germline CDR1 and CDR2 sequences are SNHLY and FYNNEI. V was pared by 3 bases and J by 5 bases, with 10 bases between.

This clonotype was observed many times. In nucleotides, the CDR3 is TGTGCCAGCAGTGCTGAAGTCTATGGCTACACCTTC. Translation: CASSAEVYGYTF. The chain employs TRBV6-1 and TRBJ1-2; D uncertain. The germline CDR1 and CDR2 sequences are MNHNS and SASEGT. V dropped 4 bases and J dropped 4 bases, with 7 bases sitting between them. CDR3 length: 12 amino acids.

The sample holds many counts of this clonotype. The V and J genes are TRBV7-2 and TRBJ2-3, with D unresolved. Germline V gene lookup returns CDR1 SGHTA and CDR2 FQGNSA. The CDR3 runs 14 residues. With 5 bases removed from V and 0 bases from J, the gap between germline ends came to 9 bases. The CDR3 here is CASSLPISTDTQYF. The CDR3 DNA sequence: TGTGCCAGCAGCCTGCCTATTAGCACAGATACGCAGTATTTT.

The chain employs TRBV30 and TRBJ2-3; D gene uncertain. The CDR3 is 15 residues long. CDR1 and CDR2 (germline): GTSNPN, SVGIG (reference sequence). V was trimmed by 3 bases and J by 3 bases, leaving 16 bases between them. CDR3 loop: CAWSPGYLNTDTQYF. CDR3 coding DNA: TGTGCCTGGAGCCCCGGCTATCTTAATACAGATACGCAGTATTTT.

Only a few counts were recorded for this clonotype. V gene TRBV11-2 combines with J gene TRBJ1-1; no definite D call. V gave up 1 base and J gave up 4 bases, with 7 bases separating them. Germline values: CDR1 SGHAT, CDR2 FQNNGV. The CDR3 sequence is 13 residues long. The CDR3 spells CASSLGPSTEAFF. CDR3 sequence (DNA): TGTGCCAGCAGCTTAGGACCGAGCACTGAAGCTTTCTTT.

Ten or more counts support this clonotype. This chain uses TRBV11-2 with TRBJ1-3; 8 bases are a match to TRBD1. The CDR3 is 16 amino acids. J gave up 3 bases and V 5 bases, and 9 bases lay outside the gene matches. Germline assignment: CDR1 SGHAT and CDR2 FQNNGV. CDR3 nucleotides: TGTGCCAGCAGCCACACCCGGACAGGGTTTGGAAACACCATATATTTT. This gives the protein CASSHTRTGFGNTIYF.

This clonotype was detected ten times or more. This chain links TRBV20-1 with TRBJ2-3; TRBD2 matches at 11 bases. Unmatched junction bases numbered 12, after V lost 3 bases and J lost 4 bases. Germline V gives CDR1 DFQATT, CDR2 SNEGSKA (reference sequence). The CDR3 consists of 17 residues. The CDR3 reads CSARGGTLAGAPDTQYF. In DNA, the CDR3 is TGCAGTGCTAGGGGGGGAACACTAGCGGGAGCCCCAGATACGCAGTATTTT.

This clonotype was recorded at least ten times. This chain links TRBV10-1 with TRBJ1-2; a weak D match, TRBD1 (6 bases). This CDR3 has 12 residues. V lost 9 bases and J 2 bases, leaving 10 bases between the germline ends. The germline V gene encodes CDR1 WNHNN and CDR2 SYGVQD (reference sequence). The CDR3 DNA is TGCGCCAGACTGACAGGCAACTATGGCTACACCTTC. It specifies CARLTGNYGYTF.

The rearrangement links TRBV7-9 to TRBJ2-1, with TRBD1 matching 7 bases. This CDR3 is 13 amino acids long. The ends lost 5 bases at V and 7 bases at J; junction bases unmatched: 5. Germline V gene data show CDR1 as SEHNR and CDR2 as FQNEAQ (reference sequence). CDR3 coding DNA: TGTGCCAGCAGCCTGACAGGGTGGAATGAGCAGTTCTTC. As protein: CASSLTGWNEQFF.

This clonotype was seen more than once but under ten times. CDR3: CASSSPGHSTDTQYF. DNA for the CDR3: TGTGCCAGCAGCTCGCCGGGACACAGCACAGATACGCAGTATTTT. This chain joins TRBV7-3 and TRBJ2-3; the D gene is possibly TRBD1 (6 bases). The germline V and J ends were trimmed by 4 bases and 0 bases, with 11 bases remaining between them. The CDR3 length is 15 residues. CDR1 and CDR2 from the germline V gene are SGHTA and FQGTGA.

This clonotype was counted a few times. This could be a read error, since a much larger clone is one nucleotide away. For the CDR3, the DNA is TGTGCTTCTACAGTCGAAGGGGCGACCCAGTACTTC. Translating it yields CASTVEGATQYF. The chain combines TRBV3-1 with TRBJ2-5; TRBD1 is a possible D gene (5 bases). Germline lookup yields CDR1 LGHDT and CDR2 YNNKEL (reference sequence). The CDR3 contains 12 residues.

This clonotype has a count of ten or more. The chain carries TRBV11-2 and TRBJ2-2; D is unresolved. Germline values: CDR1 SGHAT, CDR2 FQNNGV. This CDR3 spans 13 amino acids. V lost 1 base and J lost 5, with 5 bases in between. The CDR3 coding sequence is TGTGCCAGCAGCTTAGCAGCGACCGGGGAGCTGTTTTTT. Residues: CASSLAATGELFF.

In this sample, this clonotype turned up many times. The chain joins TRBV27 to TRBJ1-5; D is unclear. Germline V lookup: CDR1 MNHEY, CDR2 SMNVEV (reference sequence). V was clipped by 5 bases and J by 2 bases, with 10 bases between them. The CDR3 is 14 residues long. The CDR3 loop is CASSPSRGNQPQHF. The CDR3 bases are TGTGCCAGCAGTCCATCTCGAGGCAATCAGCCCCAGCATTTT.

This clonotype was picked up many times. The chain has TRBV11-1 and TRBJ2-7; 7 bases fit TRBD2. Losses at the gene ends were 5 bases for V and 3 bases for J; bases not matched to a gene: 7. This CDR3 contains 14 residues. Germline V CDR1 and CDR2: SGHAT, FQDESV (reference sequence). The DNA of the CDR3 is TGTGCCAGCAGCGGGGGAGGCGGGAGCTACGAGCAGTACTTC. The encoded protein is CASSGGGGSYEQYF.

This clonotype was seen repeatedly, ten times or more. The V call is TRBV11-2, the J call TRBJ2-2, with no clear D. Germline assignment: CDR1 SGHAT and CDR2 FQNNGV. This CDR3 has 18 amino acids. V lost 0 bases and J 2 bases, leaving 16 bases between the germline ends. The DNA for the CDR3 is TGTGCCAGCAGCTTAGATGAAGCAGCTTCCTCAAACACCGGGGAGCTGTTTTTT. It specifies CASSLDEAASSNTGELFF. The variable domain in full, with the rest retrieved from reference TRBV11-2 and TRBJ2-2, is EAGVAQSPRYKIIEKRQSVAFWCNPISGHATLYWYQQILGQGPKLLIQFQNNGVVDDSQLPKDRFSAERLKGVDSTLKIQPAKLEDSAVYLCASSLDEAASSNTGELFFGEGSRLTVL.